This T cell receptor beta chain was identified in a study of T cells after somatic rescue of genetic block. Sequenced by immunoSEQ multiplex PCR; TCRdb stores in-frame clones only, minus some. Of about 15,000 clones listed, less than 85% are singletons. The V and J ends lost 0 bases and 1 base respectively, with 12 bases between them. The CDR3 runs to 16 residues. Germline CDR1 is SGHRS and CDR2 is YFSETQ. Sequencing was done on a sample of peripheral blood mononuclear cells (PBMCs). This clonotype originated in a man aged 18 to 30. The V and J genes are TRBV5-1 and TRBJ2-3; possibly TRBD1 for D (5 bases). For the CDR3, the DNA is TGCGCCAGCAGCTTGGAAGGGGCGCCGGGCACAGATACGCAGTATTTT. The encoded protein is CASSLEGAPGTDTQYF.